This passage covers 3 T cell receptor beta chains from one sample sequenced in a study of glioma-infiltrating T cells. Amplification of TCR alpha and beta CDR3 regions from RNA used iRepertoire nested multiplex PCR. TCRdb ran MiXCR on the multiplex PCR reads and lists one entry per CDR3 protein. The table includes 170,000 or so distinct CDR3 sequences, more than 35% detected once. The material sequenced was glioma tissue, nonneoplastic brain tissue, or PBMCs (not recorded which). The receptor set was obtained from a human donor with low-grade glioma or glioblastoma, undergoing nonglioma brain surgery, or in good health (not recorded which).

Only a few counts were recorded for this clonotype. V and J are TRBV7-9 and TRBJ2-1; 7 nucleotides line up with TRBD2. The CDR3 consists of 17 residues. Germline V gene data show CDR1 as SEHNR and CDR2 as FQNEAQ (reference sequence). The V and J ends lost 5 bases and 9 bases, in that order; junction bases with no gene match: 19. The CDR3 loop is CASSPNLPGLLGGEQFF. The DNA for the CDR3 is TGTGCCAGCAGCCCCAACCTACCGGGACTACTAGGCGGTGAGCAGTTCTTC.

Of note for this clonotype: It may be a read error: a sequence one base away is much more abundant. The chain links TRBV7-9 to TRBJ2-7; D is possibly TRBD2 (5 bases). Germline loops: CDR1 SEHNR, CDR2 FQNEAQ (reference sequence). Trimming removed 4 bases at V and 0 bases at J, with 13 bases between. The CDR3 runs to 15 residues. CDR3 sequence reads: CASSSIRGSSYEQYF. Here the CDR3 DNA reads TGTGCCAGCAGCTCGATTAGAGGGAGCTCCTACGAGCAGTACTTC.

Worth noting for this clonotype: Since a much larger clone is just one base distant, this may be a read error. This CDR3 reads CASSLQGEDKQYF. In nucleotides, the CDR3 is TGTGCCAGCAGCTTACAGGGGGAAGATAAGCAGTATTTT. The chain employs TRBV6-1 and TRBJ2-3, with TRBD1 matching 8 bases. Germline V gene lookup returns CDR1 MNHNS and CDR2 SASEGT. There are 13 residues in the CDR3.